The 14 T cell receptor beta chains presented below share a single source sample, sequenced in a study of T-cell reconstitution after alpha-beta-depleted transplantation in children (TCRdb year 2016). The library was built by means of PCR. Sequencing used an Illumina HiSeq 2500. Molecular barcoding was employed in the preparation of TCR libraries, with unique molecular identifiers being used to normalize TCRbeta repertoire quantification. TCRdb reprocessing: public reads trimmed at Q25 with fastp, clones called with MiXCR, in-frame beta chains kept. Every distinct CDR3 protein forms one entry, paired with its most common genes and DNA. For this sample there are approximately 490,000 distinct CDR3 sequences; around 12% appear just once. The ten most abundant clones make up roughly 5.4% of the sample. The sample was PBMCs from the stem cell graft donor, taken from the stem cell graft. The receptors originated from a human donor who donated a stem cell graft to a child with combined immunodeficiency.

Points on this clonotype: The junction departs from germline at one end; a sequencing error may be responsible. The V and J genes are TRBV7-7 and TRBJ2-5; 11 bases fit TRBD1. This CDR3 region has 15 residues. Per germline, CDR1 SSHAT and CDR2 FNYEAQ (reference sequence). CDR3 sequence (DNA): TGTGCTAGCAGGCCCGGGACAGGGGGTTTAGAGACCCAGTACTTC. This gives the protein CASRPGTGGLETQYF.

V gene TRBV2 combines with J gene TRBJ2-1, with TRBD2 matching 9 bases. This CDR3 contains 17 residues. Unmatched junction bases numbered 17, after V lost 6 bases and J lost 8 bases. From germline, CDR1 is SNHLY and CDR2 FYNNEI. The chain's CDR3 is CASSRFPGREGGDEQFF. CDR3 in DNA: TGTGCCAGCAGCCGATTTCCGGGGCGGGAGGGGGGCGATGAGCAGTTCTTC.

This clonotype was picked up a small number of times. The chain uses TRBV5-1 and TRBJ1-3; D is possibly TRBD1 (6 bases). From germline, CDR1 is SGHRS and CDR2 YFSETQ. V dropped 7 bases and J dropped 1 base, with 12 bases sitting between them. The CDR3 has 14 amino acids. The CDR3, as DNA: TGCGCCAGCGCACAACAGGGATCTGGAAACACCATATATTTT. Translated, it gives CASAQQGSGNTIYF.

This clonotype was seen many times. J is TRBJ2-4 and V is TRBV20-1; 8 nucleotides line up with TRBD2. Trimming took 6 bases from V and 15 from J; bases not matched to a gene: 16. Germline lookup yields CDR1 DFQATT and CDR2 SNEGSKA (reference sequence). CDR3 length: 13 residues. The chain's CDR3 is CSAFPPNSGTLYF. In DNA form, the CDR3 reads TGCAGTGCGTTCCCCCCTAATAGCGGGACCCTGTACTTC.

This clonotype was seen repeatedly, ten times or more. The chain has TRBV7-8 and TRBJ1-1; maybe TRBD1 (5 bases). CDR1 is SGHVS, CDR2 FQNEAQ, per germline. V dropped 2 bases and J dropped 4 bases, with 14 bases sitting between them. The CDR3 is made up of 15 amino acids. The CDR3 DNA is TGTGCCAGCAGCTTACTCCGACAGTTGGGCACTGAAGCTTTCTTT. Protein: CASSLLRQLGTEAFF.

In this sample, this clonotype turned up many times. The V gene is TRBV27, the J gene TRBJ2-7; possibly TRBD2 for D (5 bases). The CDR3 covers 12 residues. Germline-derived CDR1 and CDR2 are MNHEY and SMNVEV (reference sequence). Deletions cut 5 bases from V and 6 bases from J, with 11 bases between. The DNA of the CDR3 is TGTGCCAGCAGTCCTGGGAGTGGCGAGCAGTACTTC. This sequence encodes CASSPGSGEQYF.

This clonotype has a handful of counts. The V and J genes are TRBV5-1 and TRBJ2-3; D gene uncertain. The CDR3 extends over 14 amino acids. Trimming shortened V by 2 bases and J by 6 bases, and 13 bases separated the two germline ends. Germline loops: CDR1 SGHRS, CDR2 YFSETQ. The CDR3 DNA is TGCGCCAGCAGCTTTGGGTCAATTTTGGATACGCAGTATTTT. Amino acid sequence: CASSFGSILDTQYF.

A few counts support this clonotype. V and J are TRBV2 and TRBJ2-5; 9 bases are a match to TRBD1. CDR3 length equals 15 residues. J was trimmed by 6 bases and V by 0 bases; bases with no gene match: 5. Germline CDR1 and CDR2: SNHLY and FYNNEI. The CDR3 DNA reads TGTGCCAGCAGTGAAGCCCGGACAGGGGTAAAGACCCAGTACTTC. Amino acids: CASSEARTGVKTQYF.

This sequence joins TRBV12-3 or TRBV12-4 and TRBJ2-2; 8 nucleotides line up with TRBD1. This CDR3 comprises 15 residues. After removal of 3 bases from V and 5 bases from J, the junction contained 5 bases not matched to a gene. CDR3 protein: CASSFARGQTGELFF. The CDR3 DNA reads TGTGCCAGCAGTTTCGCCAGGGGGCAAACCGGGGAGCTGTTTTTT.

Ten or more counts support this clonotype. This rearrangement joins TRBV7-2 to TRBJ2-7, with D maybe TRBD2 (6 bases). V lost 3 bases and J lost 0, with 9 bases in between. The CDR3 contains 14 residues. Per the germline V gene, CDR1 is SGHTA and CDR2 is FQGNSA. The CDR3: CASSFAGSSYEQYF. CDR3 in DNA: TGTGCCAGCAGCTTTGCGGGAAGCTCCTACGAGCAGTACTTC.

There are many counts of this clonotype. J is TRBJ2-3 and V is TRBV6-5; 9 nucleotides agree with TRBD2. Germline V gives CDR1 MNHEY, CDR2 SVGAGI. J gave up 1 base and V 6 bases, and 11 bases lay outside the gene matches. The CDR3 sequence is 17 residues long. CDR3 loop: CASSPLGPSGGTDTQYF. The CDR3 DNA follows: TGTGCCAGCAGCCCCCTAGGGCCTAGCGGGGGCACAGATACGCAGTATTTT.

The table lists this clonotype with a few counts. Because the CDR3's place on the DNA is in doubt, the DNA is left out and the CDR3 is given as listed by TCRdb. The gene calls are TRBV3-1 and TRBJ2-3; TRBD1 was called by the table and not checked on the DNA. The germline V gene has CDR1 LGHDT and CDR2 YNNKEL (reference sequence). The CDR3 numbers 14 amino acids, ends counted. CDR3: CASSQVVGAGAANF.

This clonotype turned up a few times. The V gene is TRBV6-2 or TRBV6-3, the J gene TRBJ2-1; 13 bases are a match to TRBD2. This CDR3 has 16 amino acids. Germline V gene lookup returns CDR1 MNHEY and CDR2 SVGEGT. J gave up 7 bases and V 2 bases, and 5 bases lay outside the gene matches. CDR3 DNA: TGTGCCAGCAGTTACGCTGGGACTAGCGGGATTAATGAGCAGTTCTTC. This codes for CASSYAGTSGINEQFF.

This clonotype has more than one count but fewer than ten. The J gene is TRBJ1-1, the V gene TRBV5-1, with D maybe TRBD1 (5 bases). The CDR3 has 17 residues. Trimming took 2 bases from V and 1 from J, leaving 18 bases between them. Germline values: CDR1 SGHRS, CDR2 YFSETQ. The CDR3 nucleotides are TGCGCCAGCAGCTTAAACAGTAGGGGAGAATGGAACACTGAAGCTTTCTTT. It yields the protein CASSLNSRGEWNTEAFF.